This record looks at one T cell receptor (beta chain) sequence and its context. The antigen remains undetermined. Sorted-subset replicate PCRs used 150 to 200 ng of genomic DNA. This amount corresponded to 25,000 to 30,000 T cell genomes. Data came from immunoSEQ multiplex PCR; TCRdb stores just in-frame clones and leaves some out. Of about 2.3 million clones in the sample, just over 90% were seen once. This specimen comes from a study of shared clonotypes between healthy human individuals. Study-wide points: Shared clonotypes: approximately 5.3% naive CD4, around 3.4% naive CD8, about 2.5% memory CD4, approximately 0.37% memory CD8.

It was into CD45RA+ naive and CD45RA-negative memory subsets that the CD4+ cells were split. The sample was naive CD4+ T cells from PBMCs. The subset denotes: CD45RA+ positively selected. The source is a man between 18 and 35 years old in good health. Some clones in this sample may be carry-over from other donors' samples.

CDR3 bases: TGCAGCGTTCAACCTTCGACTAGCGGTGGAGGAGAGACCCAGTACTTC. It is translated as CSVQPSTSGGGETQYF. This sequence joins TRBV29-1 and TRBJ2-5; 9 nucleotides align to TRBD2. V dropped 5 bases and J dropped 4; count of bases not matched to a gene: 14. Germline-derived CDR1 and CDR2 are SQVTM and ANQGSEA. This CDR3 region has 16 residues.